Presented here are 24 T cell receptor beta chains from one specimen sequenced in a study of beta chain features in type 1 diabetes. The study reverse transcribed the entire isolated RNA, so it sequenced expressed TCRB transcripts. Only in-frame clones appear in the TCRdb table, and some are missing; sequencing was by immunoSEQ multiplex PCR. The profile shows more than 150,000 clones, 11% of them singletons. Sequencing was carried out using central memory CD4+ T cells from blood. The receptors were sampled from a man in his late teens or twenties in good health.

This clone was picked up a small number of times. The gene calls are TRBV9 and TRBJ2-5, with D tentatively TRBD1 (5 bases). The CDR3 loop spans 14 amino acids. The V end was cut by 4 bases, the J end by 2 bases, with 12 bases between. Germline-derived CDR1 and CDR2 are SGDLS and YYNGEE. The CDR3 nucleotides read TGTGCCAGCAGCCGACAACAGGTTCAAGAGACCCAGTACTTC. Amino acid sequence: CASSRQQVQETQYF.

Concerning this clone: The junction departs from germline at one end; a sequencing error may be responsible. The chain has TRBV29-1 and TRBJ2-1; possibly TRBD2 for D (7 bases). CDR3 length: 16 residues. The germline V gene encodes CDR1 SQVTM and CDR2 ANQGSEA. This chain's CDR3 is CSVEEMRGRALNEQFF. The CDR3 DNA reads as TGCAGCGTCGAAGAGATGAGGGGGAGGGCCTTAAATGAGCAGTTCTTC.

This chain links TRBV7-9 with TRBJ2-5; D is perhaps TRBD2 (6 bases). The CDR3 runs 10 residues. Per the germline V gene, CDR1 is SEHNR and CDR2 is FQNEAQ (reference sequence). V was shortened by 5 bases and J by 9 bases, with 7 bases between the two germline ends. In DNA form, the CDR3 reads TGTGCCAGCAGCCCGGGGGCCCAGTACTTC. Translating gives CASSPGAQYF.

CDR3 nucleotides: TGCGCCAGCAGCCAAGATAGGGGGTCAGAGCAGTACTTC. It translates to CASSQDRGSEQYF. The V gene is TRBV4-3, the J gene TRBJ2-7, with D tentatively TRBD1 (6 bases). Germline V gene sequence: CDR1 LGHNA, CDR2 YSLEER. The CDR3 has 13 amino acids. The V gene lost 0 bases and the J gene lost 7 bases, with 10 bases spanning the gap.

CDR3 DNA sequence: TGTGCCAGCAGCTTAGGGGTCAGCAGCCGGGCGGAGCTGTTTTTT. The encoded protein is CASSLGVSSRAELFF. The V call is TRBV7-9, the J call TRBJ2-2; D unresolved. Deletions cut 1 base from V and 10 bases from J, with 16 bases between. The CDR3 runs 15 residues. Per germline, CDR1 SEHNR and CDR2 FQNEAQ (reference sequence).

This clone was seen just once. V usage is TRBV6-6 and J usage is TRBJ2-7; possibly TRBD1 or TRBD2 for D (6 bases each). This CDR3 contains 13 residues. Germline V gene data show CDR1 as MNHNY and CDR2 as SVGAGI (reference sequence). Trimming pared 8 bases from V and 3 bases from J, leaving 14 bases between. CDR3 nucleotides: TGTGCCAGCTCCAAACAGGGAGGCTACGAGCAGTACTTC. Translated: CASSKQGGYEQYF.

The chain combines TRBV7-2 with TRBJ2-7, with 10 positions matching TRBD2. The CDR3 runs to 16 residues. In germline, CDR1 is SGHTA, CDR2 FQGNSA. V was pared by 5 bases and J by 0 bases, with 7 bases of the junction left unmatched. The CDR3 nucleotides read TGTGCCAGCAGCCGCCGGACTAGCGGCTTCTCCTACGAGCAGTACTTC. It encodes CASSRRTSGFSYEQYF.

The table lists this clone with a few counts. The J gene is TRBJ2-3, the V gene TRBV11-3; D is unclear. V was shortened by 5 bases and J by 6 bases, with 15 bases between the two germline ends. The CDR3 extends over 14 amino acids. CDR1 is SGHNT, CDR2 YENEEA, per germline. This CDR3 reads CASSLTGPKDTQYF. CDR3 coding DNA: TGTGCCAGCAGCCTGACCGGGCCCAAGGATACGCAGTATTTT.

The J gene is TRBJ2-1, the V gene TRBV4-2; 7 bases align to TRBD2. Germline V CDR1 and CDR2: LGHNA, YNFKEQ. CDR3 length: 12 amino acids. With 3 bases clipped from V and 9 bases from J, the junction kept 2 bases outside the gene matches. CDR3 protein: CASSHWGGEQFF. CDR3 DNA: TGTGCCAGCAGCCATTGGGGGGGTGAGCAGTTCTTC.

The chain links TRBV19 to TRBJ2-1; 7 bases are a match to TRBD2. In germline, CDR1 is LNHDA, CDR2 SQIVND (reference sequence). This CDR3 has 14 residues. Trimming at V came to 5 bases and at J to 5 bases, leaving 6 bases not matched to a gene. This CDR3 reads CASSPLAGNNEQFF. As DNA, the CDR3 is TGTGCCAGTAGTCCGTTAGCGGGCAACAATGAGCAGTTCTTC.

The CDR3 region has the DNA TGTGCCACCAGCAGGGGACAGGCGGCGGAGACCCAGTACTTC. Residues: CATSRGQAAETQYF. V usage is TRBV15 and J usage is TRBJ2-5; 8 nucleotides align to TRBD1. The CDR3 consists of 14 residues. The ends lost 3 bases at V and 5 bases at J; junction bases unmatched: 5. Germline V CDR1 and CDR2: LNHNV, YYDKDF (reference sequence).

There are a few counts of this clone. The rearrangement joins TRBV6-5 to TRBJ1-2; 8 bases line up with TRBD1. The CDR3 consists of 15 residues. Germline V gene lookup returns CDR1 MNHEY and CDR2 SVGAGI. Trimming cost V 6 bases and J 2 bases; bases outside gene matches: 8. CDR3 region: CASRDDRGGNYGYTF. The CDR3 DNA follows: TGTGCCAGCAGAGACGACAGGGGAGGGAACTATGGCTACACCTTC.

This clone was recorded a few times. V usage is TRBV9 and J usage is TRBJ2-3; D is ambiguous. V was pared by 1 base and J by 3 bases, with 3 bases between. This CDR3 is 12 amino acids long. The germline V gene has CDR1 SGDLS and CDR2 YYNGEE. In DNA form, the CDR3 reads TGTGCCAGCAGCGTAAGAACAGATACGCAGTATTTT. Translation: CASSVRTDTQYF.

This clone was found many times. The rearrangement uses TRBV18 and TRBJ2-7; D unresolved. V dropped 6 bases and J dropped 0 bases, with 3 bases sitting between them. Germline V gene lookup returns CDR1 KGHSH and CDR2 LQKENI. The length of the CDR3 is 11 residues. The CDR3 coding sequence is TGTGCCAGCTCCTACTCCTACGAGCAGTACTTC. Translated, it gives CASSYSYEQYF.

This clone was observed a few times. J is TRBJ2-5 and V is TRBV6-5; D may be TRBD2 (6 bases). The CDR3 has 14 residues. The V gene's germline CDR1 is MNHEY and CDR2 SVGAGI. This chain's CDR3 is CAGRTGRSRETQYF. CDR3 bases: TGTGCAGGCCGGACGGGGAGGTCGAGAGAGACCCAGTACTTC.

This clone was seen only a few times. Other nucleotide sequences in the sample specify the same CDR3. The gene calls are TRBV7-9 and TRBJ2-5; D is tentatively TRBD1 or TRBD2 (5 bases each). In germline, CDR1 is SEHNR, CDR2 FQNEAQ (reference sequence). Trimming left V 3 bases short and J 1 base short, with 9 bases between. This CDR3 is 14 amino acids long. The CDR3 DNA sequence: TGTGCCAGCAGCTTGAAGGGGAGCCAAGAGACCCAGTACTTC. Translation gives CASSLKGSQETQYF.

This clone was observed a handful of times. CDR3 in DNA: TGTGCCAGCAGCCCCCGGGCTACTGGGGCCAACGTCCTGACTTTC. Encoded protein: CASSPRATGANVLTF. The genes are TRBV5-6 and TRBJ2-6; D not certain. V was shortened by 4 bases and J by 2 bases, with 10 bases between the two germline ends. Germline V gene sequence: CDR1 SGHDT, CDR2 YYEEEE. The CDR3 sequence is 15 residues long.

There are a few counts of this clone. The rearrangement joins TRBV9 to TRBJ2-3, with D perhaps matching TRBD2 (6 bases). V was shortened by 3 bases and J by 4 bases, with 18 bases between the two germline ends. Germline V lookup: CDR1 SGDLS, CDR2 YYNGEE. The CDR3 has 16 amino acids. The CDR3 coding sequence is TGTGCCAGCAGCGCCGAATGGAGGGGCAGGTCAGATACGCAGTATTTT. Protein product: CASSAEWRGRSDTQYF.

The DNA for the CDR3 is TGTGCCAGCTCACCAAATGGGGAATCCTACGAGCAGTACTTC. It yields the protein CASSPNGESYEQYF. This sequence joins TRBV18 and TRBJ2-7; D ambiguous. The CDR3 length is 14 residues. Germline-derived CDR1 and CDR2 are KGHSH and LQKENI. Trimming removed 2 bases at V and 1 base at J, with 9 bases between. Full variable domain (rest looked up from reference TRBV18 and TRBJ2-7): NAGVMQNPRHLVRRRGQEARLRCSPMKGHSHVYWYRQLPEEGLKFMVYLQKENIIDESGMPKERFSAEFPKEGPSILRIQQVVRGDSAAYFCASSPNGESYEQYFGPGTRLTVT.

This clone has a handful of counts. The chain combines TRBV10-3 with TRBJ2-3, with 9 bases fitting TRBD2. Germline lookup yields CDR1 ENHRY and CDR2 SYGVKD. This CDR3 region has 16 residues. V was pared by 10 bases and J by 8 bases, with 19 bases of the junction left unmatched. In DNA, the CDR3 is TGTGCCACCACCGAGGACCGACTAGCGGCAAAGGGTACGCAGTATTTT. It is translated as CATTEDRLAAKGTQYF.

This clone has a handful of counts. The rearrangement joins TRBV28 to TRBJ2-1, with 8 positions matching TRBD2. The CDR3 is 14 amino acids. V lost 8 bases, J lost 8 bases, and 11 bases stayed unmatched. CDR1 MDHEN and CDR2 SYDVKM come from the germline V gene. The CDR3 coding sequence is TGTGCCAGCGGAAGGACTAGCCCGGGGCATGAGCAGTTCTTC. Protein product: CASGRTSPGHEQFF.

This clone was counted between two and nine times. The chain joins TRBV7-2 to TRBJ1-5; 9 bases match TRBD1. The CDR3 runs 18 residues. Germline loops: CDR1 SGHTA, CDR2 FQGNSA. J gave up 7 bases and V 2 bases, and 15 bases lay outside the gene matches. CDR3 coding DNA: TGTGCCAGCAGCTTACCTCGAGTGGGACAGGGAGTCCAACAGCCCCAGCATTTT. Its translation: CASSLPRVGQGVQQPQHF. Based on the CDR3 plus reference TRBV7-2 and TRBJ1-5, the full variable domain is GAGVSQSPSNKVTEKGKDVELRCDPISGHTALYWYRQSLGQGLEFLIYFQGNSAPDKSGLPSDRFSAERTGGSVSTLTIQRTQQEDSAVYLCASSLPRVGQGVQQPQHFGDGTRLSIL.

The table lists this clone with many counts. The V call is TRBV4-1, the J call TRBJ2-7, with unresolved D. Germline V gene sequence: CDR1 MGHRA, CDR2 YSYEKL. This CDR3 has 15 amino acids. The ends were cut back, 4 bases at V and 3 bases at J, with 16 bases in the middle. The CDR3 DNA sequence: TGCGCCAGCAGCCCGGTAGGAGACCGACGCTACGAGCAGTACTTC. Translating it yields CASSPVGDRRYEQYF.

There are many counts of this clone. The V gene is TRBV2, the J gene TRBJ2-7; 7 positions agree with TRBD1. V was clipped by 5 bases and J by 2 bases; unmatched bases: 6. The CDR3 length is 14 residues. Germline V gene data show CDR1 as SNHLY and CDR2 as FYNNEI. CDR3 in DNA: TGTGCCAGCAGTTCCGGGACAGCCGCCTACGAGCAGTACTTC. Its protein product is CASSSGTAAYEQYF.